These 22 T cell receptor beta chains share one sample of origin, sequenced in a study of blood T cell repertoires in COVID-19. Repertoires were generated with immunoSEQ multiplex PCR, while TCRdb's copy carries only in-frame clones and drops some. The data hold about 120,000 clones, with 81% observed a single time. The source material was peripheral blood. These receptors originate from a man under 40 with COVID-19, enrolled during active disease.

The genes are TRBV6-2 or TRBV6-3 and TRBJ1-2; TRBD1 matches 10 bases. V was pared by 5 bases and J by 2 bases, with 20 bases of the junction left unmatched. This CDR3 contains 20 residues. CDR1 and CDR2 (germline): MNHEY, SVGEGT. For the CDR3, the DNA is TGTGCCAGCAGTGACGGAGCTTATACTACCGGGACAGGGGTGAACTATGGCTACACCTTC. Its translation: CASSDGAYTTGTGVNYGYTF.

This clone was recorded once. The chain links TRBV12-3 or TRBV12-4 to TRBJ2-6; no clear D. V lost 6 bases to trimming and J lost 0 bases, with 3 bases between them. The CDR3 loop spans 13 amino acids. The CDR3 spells CASSSSGANVLTF. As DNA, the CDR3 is TGTGCCAGCAGCTCCTCTGGGGCCAACGTCCTGACTTTC.

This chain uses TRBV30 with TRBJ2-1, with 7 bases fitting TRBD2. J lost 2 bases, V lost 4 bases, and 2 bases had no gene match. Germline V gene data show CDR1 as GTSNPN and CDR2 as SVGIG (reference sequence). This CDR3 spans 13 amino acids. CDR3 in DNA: TGTGCCTGGAAACGGGGGGCCTACAATGAGCAGTTCTTC. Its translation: CAWKRGAYNEQFF.

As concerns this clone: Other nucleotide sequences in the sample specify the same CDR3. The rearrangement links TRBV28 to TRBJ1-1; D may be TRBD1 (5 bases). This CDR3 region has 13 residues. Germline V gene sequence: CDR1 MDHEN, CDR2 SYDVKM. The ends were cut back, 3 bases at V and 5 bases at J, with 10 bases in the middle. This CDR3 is CASSFPGRTEAFF. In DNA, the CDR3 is TGTGCCAGCAGTTTCCCAGGGAGGACTGAAGCTTTCTTT.

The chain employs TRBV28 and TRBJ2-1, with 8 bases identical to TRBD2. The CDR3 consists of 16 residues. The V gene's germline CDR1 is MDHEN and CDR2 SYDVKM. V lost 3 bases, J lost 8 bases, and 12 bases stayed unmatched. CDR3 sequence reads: CASSLVLAGSSDEQFF. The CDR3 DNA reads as TGTGCCAGCAGTTTGGTGCTAGCGGGCAGTTCGGATGAGCAGTTCTTC.

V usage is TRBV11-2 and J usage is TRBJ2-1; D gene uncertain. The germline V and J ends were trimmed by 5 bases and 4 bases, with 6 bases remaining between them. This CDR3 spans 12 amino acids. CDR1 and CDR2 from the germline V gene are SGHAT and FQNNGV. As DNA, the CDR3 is TGTGCCAGCAGCCCCAGTTACAATGAGCAGTTCTTC. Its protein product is CASSPSYNEQFF.

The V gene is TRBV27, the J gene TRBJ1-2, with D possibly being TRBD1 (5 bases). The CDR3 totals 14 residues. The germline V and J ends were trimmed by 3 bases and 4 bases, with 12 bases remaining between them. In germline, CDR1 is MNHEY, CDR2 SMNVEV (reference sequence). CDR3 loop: CASSLKGQGYGYTF. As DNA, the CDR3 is TGTGCCAGCAGTTTGAAGGGGCAAGGCTATGGCTACACCTTC.

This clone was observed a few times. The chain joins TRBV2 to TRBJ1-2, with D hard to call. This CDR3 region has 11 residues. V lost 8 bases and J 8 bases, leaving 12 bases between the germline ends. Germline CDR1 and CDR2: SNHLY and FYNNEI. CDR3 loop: CASLGRTGYTF. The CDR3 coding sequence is TGTGCCAGCCTCGGGAGGACCGGCTACACCTTC.

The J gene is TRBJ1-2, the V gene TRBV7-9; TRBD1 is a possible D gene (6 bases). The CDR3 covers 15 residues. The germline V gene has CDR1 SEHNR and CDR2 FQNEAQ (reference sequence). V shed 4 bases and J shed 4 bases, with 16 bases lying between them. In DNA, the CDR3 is TGTGCCAGCAGCTCCATACAGGGTTTCGGCTATGGCTACACCTTC. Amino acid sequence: CASSSIQGFGYGYTF.

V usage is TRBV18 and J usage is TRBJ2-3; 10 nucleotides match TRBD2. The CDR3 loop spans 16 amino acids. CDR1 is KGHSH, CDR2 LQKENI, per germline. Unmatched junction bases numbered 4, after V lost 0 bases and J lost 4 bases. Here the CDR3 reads CASSPPASGRSDTQYF. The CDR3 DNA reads TGTGCCAGCTCACCACCCGCTAGCGGGAGATCAGATACGCAGTATTTT.

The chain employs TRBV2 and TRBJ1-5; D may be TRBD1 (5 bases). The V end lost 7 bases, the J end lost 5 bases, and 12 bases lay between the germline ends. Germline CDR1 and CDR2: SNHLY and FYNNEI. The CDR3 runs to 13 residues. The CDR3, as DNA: TGTGCCAGCAATGGGGCAGCCGATCAGCCCCAGCATTTT. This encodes CASNGAADQPQHF.

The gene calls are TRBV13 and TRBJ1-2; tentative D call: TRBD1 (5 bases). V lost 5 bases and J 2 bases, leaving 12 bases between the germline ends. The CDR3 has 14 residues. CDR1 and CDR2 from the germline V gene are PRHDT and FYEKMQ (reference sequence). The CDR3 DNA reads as TGTGCCAGCAGCCAAATGGGGGGGAACTATGGCTACACCTTC. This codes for CASSQMGGNYGYTF.

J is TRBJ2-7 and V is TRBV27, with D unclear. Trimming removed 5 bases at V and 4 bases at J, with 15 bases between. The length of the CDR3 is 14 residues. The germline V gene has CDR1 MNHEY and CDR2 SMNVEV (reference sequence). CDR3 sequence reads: CASSPGPRQYEQYF. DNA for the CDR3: TGTGCCAGCAGTCCGGGTCCCCGCCAATACGAGCAGTACTTC.

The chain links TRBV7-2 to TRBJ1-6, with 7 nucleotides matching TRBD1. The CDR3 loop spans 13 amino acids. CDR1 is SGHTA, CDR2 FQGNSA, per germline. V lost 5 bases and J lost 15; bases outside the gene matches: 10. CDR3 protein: CASSPDRDQNLHF. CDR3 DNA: TGTGCCAGCAGCCCCGACAGGGATCAGAACCTCCACTTT. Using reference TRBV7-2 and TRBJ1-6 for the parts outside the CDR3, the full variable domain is GAGVSQSPSNKVTEKGKDVELRCDPISGHTALYWYRQSLGQGLEFLIYFQGNSAPDKSGLPSDRFSAERTGGSVSTLTIQRTQQEDSAVYLCASSPDRDQNLHFGNGTRLTVT.

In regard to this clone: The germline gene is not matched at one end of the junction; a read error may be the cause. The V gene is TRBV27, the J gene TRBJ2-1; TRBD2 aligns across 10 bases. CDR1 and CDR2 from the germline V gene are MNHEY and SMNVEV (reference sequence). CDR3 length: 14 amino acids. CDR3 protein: CASSLLAGYTEQFF. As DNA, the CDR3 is TGTGCCAGCAGCCTACTAGCGGGATACACTGAGCAGTTCTTC.

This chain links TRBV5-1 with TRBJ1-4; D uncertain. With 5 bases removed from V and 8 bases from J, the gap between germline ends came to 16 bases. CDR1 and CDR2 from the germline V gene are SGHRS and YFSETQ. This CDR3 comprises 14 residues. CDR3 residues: CASRDGPGEEKLFF. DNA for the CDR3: TGCGCCAGCAGGGACGGCCCCGGGGAGGAAAAACTGTTTTTT.

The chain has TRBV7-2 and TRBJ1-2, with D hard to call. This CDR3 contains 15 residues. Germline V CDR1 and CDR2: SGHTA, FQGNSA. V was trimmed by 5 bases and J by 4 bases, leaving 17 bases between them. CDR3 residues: CASSQTTEGGYGYTF. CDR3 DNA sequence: TGTGCCAGCAGCCAGACTACCGAGGGTGGCTATGGCTACACCTTC.

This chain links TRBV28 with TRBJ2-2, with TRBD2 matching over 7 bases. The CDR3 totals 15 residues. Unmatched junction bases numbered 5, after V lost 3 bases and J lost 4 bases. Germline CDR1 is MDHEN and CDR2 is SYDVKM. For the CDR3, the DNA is TGTGCCAGCAGTTTCCCCGGCGGGAGCACCGGGGAGCTGTTTTTT. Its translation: CASSFPGGSTGELFF.

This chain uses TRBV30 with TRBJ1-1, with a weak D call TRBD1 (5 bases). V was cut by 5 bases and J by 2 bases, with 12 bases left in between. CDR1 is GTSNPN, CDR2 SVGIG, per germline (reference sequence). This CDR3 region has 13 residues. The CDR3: CAWSFGGNTEAFF. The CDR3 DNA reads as TGTGCCTGGTCCTTCGGGGGAAACACTGAAGCTTTCTTT.

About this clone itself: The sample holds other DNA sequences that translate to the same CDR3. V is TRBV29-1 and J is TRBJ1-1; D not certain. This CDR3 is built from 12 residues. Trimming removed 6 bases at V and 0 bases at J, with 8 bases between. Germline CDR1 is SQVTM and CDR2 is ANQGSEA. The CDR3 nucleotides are TGCAGCGTCGCGGTCATGAACACTGAAGCTTTCTTT. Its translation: CSVAVMNTEAFF.

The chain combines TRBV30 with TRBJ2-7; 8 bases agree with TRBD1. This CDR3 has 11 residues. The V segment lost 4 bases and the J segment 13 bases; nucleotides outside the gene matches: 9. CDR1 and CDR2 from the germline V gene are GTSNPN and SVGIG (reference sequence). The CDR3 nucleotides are TGTGCCTGGACCAGGACAGGGAATACTTACTTC. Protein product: CAWTRTGNTYF.

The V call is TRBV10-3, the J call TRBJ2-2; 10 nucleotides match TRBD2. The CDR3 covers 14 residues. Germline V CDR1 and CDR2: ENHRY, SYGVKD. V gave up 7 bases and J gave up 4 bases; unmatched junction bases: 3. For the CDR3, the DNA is TGTGCCATCAAAGGACTAGCGGCCACCGGGGAGCTGTTTTTT. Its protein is CAIKGLAATGELFF.